These 12 T cell receptor beta chains were sequenced from one sample in a study of blood T cell repertoires in COVID-19. Repertoires were generated with immunoSEQ multiplex PCR, while TCRdb's copy carries only in-frame clones and drops some. This sample carries some 70,000 clones, about nine tenths of them seen once, and the ten largest clones take roughly 40%. The sequenced material came from peripheral blood. The receptor source for this set is a woman aged 60 to 75 with COVID-19, enrolled during active disease.

This chain joins TRBV27 and TRBJ1-1, with 8 bases fitting TRBD1. Germline CDR1 and CDR2: MNHEY and SMNVEV (reference sequence). J was trimmed by 3 bases and V by 9 bases; bases with no gene match: 9. The length of the CDR3 is 14 residues. The CDR3 DNA is TGTGCCAGTACCTTAACAGGGGGGGACACTGAAGCTTTCTTT. Its protein product is CASTLTGGDTEAFF.

The V gene is TRBV7-2, the J gene TRBJ2-7, with 7 bases that match TRBD2. The length of the CDR3 is 15 residues. CDR1 SGHTA and CDR2 FQGNSA come from the germline V gene. The V gene end was trimmed by 1 base and the J gene end by 2 bases; junction bases not matched to a gene: 5. The CDR3 sequence is CASSLEWGGTYEQYF. In nucleotides, the CDR3 is TGTGCCAGCAGCTTAGAGTGGGGGGGAACCTACGAGCAGTACTTC. The variable domain in full, with the rest retrieved from reference TRBV7-2 and TRBJ2-7, is GAGVSQSPSNKVTEKGKDVELRCDPISGHTALYWYRQSLGQGLEFLIYFQGNSAPDKSGLPSDRFSAERTGGSVSTLTIQRTQQEDSAVYLCASSLEWGGTYEQYFGPGTRLTVT.

This clone was seen once. V usage is TRBV6-5 and J usage is TRBJ2-7, with D possibly matching TRBD2 (5 bases). The ends were cut back, 5 bases at V and 5 bases at J, with 19 bases in the middle. From germline, CDR1 is MNHEY and CDR2 SVGAGI. CDR3 size: 15 residues. CDR3: CASSPSERISNEQYF. The CDR3 nucleotides read TGTGCCAGCAGTCCTTCCGAGCGGATCTCAAACGAGCAGTACTTC.

The sample holds a few counts of this clone. The chain joins TRBV5-1 to TRBJ1-4; perhaps TRBD1 as D (6 bases). The V and J ends lost 3 bases and 4 bases respectively, with 13 bases between them. CDR1 is SGHRS and CDR2 is YFSETQ in the germline V gene. CDR3 length equals 15 residues. CDR3 nucleotides: TGCGCCAGCAGCTCAACACAGGGCATTAATGAAAAACTGTTTTTT. Amino acids: CASSSTQGINEKLFF. Full variable domain (outside the CDR3, taken from reference TRBV5-1 and TRBJ1-4): KAGVTQTPRYLIKTRGQQVTLSCSPISGHRSVSWYQQTPGQGLQFLFEYFSETQRNKGNFPGRFSGRQFSNSRSEMNVSTLELGDSALYLCASSSTQGINEKLFFGSGTQLSVL.

The CDR3: CASSLRGPANTEAFF. The CDR3 nucleotides read TGTGCCAGCAGCCTAAGGGGGCCGGCGAACACTGAAGCTTTCTTT. V gene TRBV13 combines with J gene TRBJ1-1, with 7 bases that match TRBD1. Germline assignment: CDR1 PRHDT and CDR2 FYEKMQ (reference sequence). The CDR3 is 15 amino acids. V trimming: 5 bases; J trimming: 1 base; junction bases outside the gene matches: 7.

V gene TRBV30 combines with J gene TRBJ1-1; 7 bases line up with TRBD1. Germline-derived CDR1 and CDR2 are GTSNPN and SVGIG (reference sequence). V was pared by 3 bases and J by 0 bases, with 7 bases of the junction left unmatched. The CDR3 length is 15 residues. The CDR3 sequence is CAWRQGDNMNTEAFF. DNA for the CDR3: TGTGCCTGGAGGCAGGGGGATAACATGAACACTGAAGCTTTCTTT.

The rearrangement uses TRBV6-5 and TRBJ2-1; 8 nucleotides line up with TRBD1. Unmatched junction bases numbered 9, after V lost 4 bases and J lost 10 bases. Germline CDR1 MNHEY, CDR2 SVGAGI. The CDR3 runs to 14 residues. The CDR3: CASSSLGQGREQFF. Written as DNA, the CDR3 is TGTGCCAGCAGTTCCTTAGGACAGGGTAGGGAGCAGTTCTTC.

This chain links TRBV7-2 with TRBJ2-3, with 10 bases that match TRBD1. Germline CDR1 reads SGHTA; CDR2 reads FQGNSA. V lost 3 bases, J lost 8 bases, and 5 bases stayed unmatched. The CDR3 contains 14 residues. CDR3 nucleotides: TGTGCCAGCAGCTTCAGCGGACAGGGGGTTACGCAGTATTTT. Its translation: CASSFSGQGVTQYF.

This clone occurred once. The chain recombines TRBV7-9 with TRBJ2-7; weak D call: TRBD1 (6 bases). CDR1 is SEHNR and CDR2 is FQNEAQ in the germline V gene (reference sequence). The CDR3 totals 13 residues. Trimming left V 2 bases short and J 6 bases short, with 11 bases between. The CDR3 region is CASSLSGVSEQYF. The CDR3 nucleotides are TGTGCCAGCAGCTTATCAGGGGTTAGCGAGCAGTACTTC.

This chain joins TRBV18 and TRBJ2-5; 9 bases align to TRBD1. The CDR3 runs to 15 residues. CDR1 is KGHSH, CDR2 LQKENI, per germline. J was trimmed by 2 bases and V by 6 bases; bases with no gene match: 7. DNA for the CDR3: TGTGCCAGCTCCCGCGGGACAGGGCTGCAAGAGACCCAGTACTTC. This gives the protein CASSRGTGLQETQYF.

V is TRBV4-1 and J is TRBJ2-1; 12 nucleotides align to TRBD2. Germline V gives CDR1 MGHRA, CDR2 YSYEKL. The V segment lost 0 bases and the J segment 7 bases; nucleotides outside the gene matches: 10. The CDR3 is made up of 18 amino acids. As DNA, the CDR3 is TGCGCCAGCAGCCAAGAAGTGGTACAGGGACTAGCGGGTAATGAGCAGTTCTTC. This gives the protein CASSQEVVQGLAGNEQFF.

V usage is TRBV7-2 and J usage is TRBJ2-1, with 7 bases matching TRBD2. CDR3 length: 14 amino acids. Trimming took 8 bases from V and 9 from J; bases not matched to a gene: 13. Germline CDR1 is SGHTA and CDR2 is FQGNSA. The CDR3 bases are TGTGCCAGCGTGGGACTAACGGGAGTAGGTGAGCAGTTCTTC. Translated: CASVGLTGVGEQFF.